This is a list of T cell receptor beta chains from one sample in a study of T cells in Graves' hyperthyroidism and ophthalmopathy. One entry per CDR3 protein, called by TCRdb with MiXCR from the multiplex PCR reads. The sample lists approximately 710,000 distinct CDR3 sequences; 17% were seen once. Sequences were obtained from blood. All receptors come from a man aged 45-65 years with Graves' hyperthyroidism. Each CDR3 is given with its conserved first and last residue. Fields, in order: D gene, clone size, J gene, V gene, CDR3 protein, CDR3 DNA. A D gene is named only where the DNA matches it firmly. Size tells how often a clone was seen (once, few, many) or the class of an expanded clone, and some rows leave it out.

d_call: -; clone_size: -; j_call: TRBJ2-2; v_call: TRBV12-3/TRBV12-4; cdr3_aa: CASSVGGGANTGELFF; cdr3_nt: TGTGCCAGCAGCGTAGGGGGGGGTGCGAACACCGGGGAGCTGTTTTTT
d_call: -; clone_size: -; j_call: TRBJ2-5; v_call: TRBV18; cdr3_aa: CASSPREQGRETQYF; cdr3_nt: TGTGCCAGCTCACCCAGAGAACAGGGACGGGAGACCCAGTACTTC
d_call: -; clone_size: -; j_call: TRBJ2-5; v_call: TRBV5-4; cdr3_aa: CASSLVAGNPETQYF; cdr3_nt: TGTGCCAGCAGCTTGGTGGCAGGGAACCCAGAGACCCAGTACTTC
d_call: -; clone_size: few; j_call: TRBJ1-5; v_call: TRBV18; cdr3_aa: CASSPPFGVAIGQPQHF; cdr3_nt: TGTGCCAGCTCACCACCATTCGGAGTTGCTATAGGTCAGCCCCAGCATTTT
d_call: -; clone_size: many; j_call: TRBJ2-1; v_call: TRBV14; cdr3_aa: CASSPRSGPNEQFF; cdr3_nt: TGTGCCAGCAGCCCAAGATCAGGGCCCAATGAGCAGTTCTTC
d_call: -; clone_size: -; j_call: TRBJ1-2; v_call: TRBV7-2; cdr3_aa: CASSSSGGSYGYTF; cdr3_nt: TGTGCCAGCAGCTCCAGCGGGGGGAGCTATGGCTACACCTTC
d_call: TRBD1; clone_size: few; j_call: TRBJ2-3; v_call: TRBV2; cdr3_aa: CASTGTGGNSVDTQYF; cdr3_nt: TGTGCCAGCACAGGGACAGGGGGTAATTCTGTAGATACGCAGTATTTT
d_call: TRBD2; clone_size: many; j_call: TRBJ2-2; v_call: TRBV11-2; cdr3_aa: CASTGLAGKYVGELFF; cdr3_nt: TGTGCCAGCACCGGACTAGCGGGAAAGTATGTCGGGGAGCTGTTTTTT
d_call: -; clone_size: many; j_call: TRBJ2-7; v_call: TRBV27; cdr3_aa: CASTPRGSTSYEQYF; cdr3_nt: TGTGCCAGCACTCCCCGGGGGTCGACCTCCTACGAGCAGTACTTC
d_call: -; clone_size: few; j_call: TRBJ2-7; v_call: TRBV18; cdr3_aa: CASSPQGPYEQYF; cdr3_nt: TGTGCCAGCTCACCACAGGGACCATACGAGCAGTACTTC
d_call: -; clone_size: many; j_call: TRBJ2-5; v_call: TRBV28; cdr3_aa: CASSFLLSSGRETQYF; cdr3_nt: TGTGCCAGCAGTTTTCTGTTAAGTTCAGGGAGGGAGACCCAGTACTTC
d_call: -; clone_size: -; j_call: TRBJ2-1; v_call: TRBV11-2; cdr3_aa: CASSLASEYNEQFF; cdr3_nt: TGTGCCAGCAGCTTAGCATCCGAGTACAATGAGCAGTTCTTC
d_call: TRBD1; clone_size: -; j_call: TRBJ1-5; v_call: TRBV4-1; cdr3_aa: CASSQGHRGDQPQHF; cdr3_nt: TGCGCCAGCAGCCAGGGCCACAGGGGGGATCAGCCCCAGCATTTT
d_call: TRBD2; clone_size: many; j_call: TRBJ2-2; v_call: TRBV20-1; cdr3_aa: CSARRAGVTGELFF; cdr3_nt: TGCAGTGCCAGGCGGGCGGGAGTAACCGGGGAGCTGTTTTTT
d_call: -; clone_size: -; j_call: TRBJ2-1; v_call: TRBV20-1; cdr3_aa: CSAPLGDYNEQFF; cdr3_nt: TGCAGTGCTCCTTTAGGCGATTACAATGAGCAGTTCTTC
d_call: TRBD1; clone_size: -; j_call: TRBJ2-1; v_call: TRBV10-3; cdr3_aa: CAIRAGTGARNEQFF; cdr3_nt: TGTGCCATCAGGGCCGGGACAGGGGCTCGGAATGAGCAGTTCTTC
d_call: -; clone_size: many; j_call: TRBJ2-7; v_call: TRBV29-1; cdr3_aa: CSVENRLTYEQYF; cdr3_nt: TGCAGCGTTGAGAACAGGTTAACCTACGAGCAGTACTTC
d_call: -; clone_size: -; j_call: TRBJ1-1; v_call: TRBV18; cdr3_aa: CASSPRNGQMNTEAFF; cdr3_nt: TGTGCCAGCTCACCACGGAACGGACAGATGAACACTGAAGCTTTCTTT
d_call: -; clone_size: few; j_call: TRBJ2-7; v_call: TRBV7-9; cdr3_aa: CASSSAGNSYEQYF; cdr3_nt: TGTGCCAGCAGCTCGGCCGGGAACTCCTACGAGCAGTACTTC
d_call: -; clone_size: -; j_call: TRBJ2-3; v_call: TRBV7-9; cdr3_aa: CASSGKVGVRNTQYF; cdr3_nt: TGTGCCAGCAGCGGAAAGGTCGGAGTGCGGAATACGCAGTATTTT
d_call: -; clone_size: few; j_call: TRBJ1-1; v_call: TRBV30; cdr3_aa: CAWSTSGPEAFF; cdr3_nt: TGTGCCTGGAGTACCTCGGGGCCCGAAGCTTTCTTT
d_call: -; clone_size: many; j_call: TRBJ1-2; v_call: TRBV12-3/TRBV12-4; cdr3_aa: CASSLVVGDGYTF; cdr3_nt: TGTGCCAGCAGTTTAGTAGTAGGAGATGGCTACACCTTC
d_call: -; clone_size: -; j_call: TRBJ2-5; v_call: TRBV7-9; cdr3_aa: CASGPGAETQYF; cdr3_nt: TGTGCCAGCGGGCCGGGGGCAGAGACCCAGTACTTC
d_call: -; clone_size: -; j_call: TRBJ1-4; v_call: TRBV3-1; cdr3_aa: CASSQVGEGFF; cdr3_nt: TGTGCCAGCAGCCAAGTAGGGGAAGGGTTTTTT
d_call: -; clone_size: -; j_call: TRBJ1-4; v_call: TRBV3-1; cdr3_aa: CASRGTPNEKLFF; cdr3_nt: TGTGCCAGCCGAGGGACGCCGAATGAAAAACTGTTTTTT
d_call: TRBD2; clone_size: once; j_call: TRBJ2-1; v_call: TRBV19; cdr3_aa: CASSQSGRGRDFYNEQFF; cdr3_nt: TGTGCCAGTAGTCAAAGCGGGAGGGGGCGAGATTTTTACAATGAGCAGTTCTTC
d_call: -; clone_size: few; j_call: TRBJ2-7; v_call: TRBV4-1; cdr3_aa: CASSQVLGGGPTGKYF; cdr3_nt: TGCGCCAGCAGCCAAGTATTAGGCGGAGGACCTACGGGGAAGTACTTC
d_call: -; clone_size: many; j_call: TRBJ2-7; v_call: TRBV28; cdr3_aa: CASSSPRIGASYEQYF; cdr3_nt: TGTGCCAGCAGTTCACCGAGGATCGGGGCCTCTTACGAGCAGTACTTC
d_call: -; clone_size: -; j_call: TRBJ2-1; v_call: TRBV5-1; cdr3_aa: CASSLEPYNERFF; cdr3_nt: TGCGCCAGCAGCTTGGAACCATACAATGAGCGGTTCTTC
d_call: TRBD2; clone_size: -; j_call: TRBJ2-1; v_call: TRBV19; cdr3_aa: CASSKTGLAGPYNEQFF; cdr3_nt: TGTGCCAGTAGTAAAACGGGACTAGCGGGTCCCTACAATGAGCAGTTCTTC
d_call: TRBD1; clone_size: few; j_call: TRBJ2-1; v_call: TRBV28; cdr3_aa: CASSERDRGYNEQFF; cdr3_nt: TGTGCCAGCAGTGAAAGGGACAGGGGCTACAATGAGCAGTTCTTC
d_call: -; clone_size: -; j_call: TRBJ2-2; v_call: TRBV20-1; cdr3_aa: CSARDLLTRELFF; cdr3_nt: TGCAGTGCTAGAGATCTGTTAACTCGGGAGCTGTTTTTT
d_call: -; clone_size: many; j_call: TRBJ2-5; v_call: TRBV2; cdr3_aa: CASISGGAETQYF; cdr3_nt: TGTGCCAGCATTTCTGGAGGGGCAGAGACCCAGTACTTC
d_call: TRBD1; clone_size: -; j_call: TRBJ1-6; v_call: TRBV5-1; cdr3_aa: CASSLHPGTGASSPLHF; cdr3_nt: TGCGCCAGCAGCTTGCACCCCGGGACAGGGGCTTCGTCACCCCTCCACTTT
d_call: -; clone_size: -; j_call: TRBJ2-2; v_call: TRBV27; cdr3_aa: CASSVPNTGELFF; cdr3_nt: TGTGCCAGCAGTGTCCCGAACACCGGGGAGCTGTTTTTT